The 9 T cell receptor beta chains listed next were all sequenced from one sample in a study of radiation and T cells in renal cell carcinoma (dated by TCRdb to between 2020 and 2021). Reading the label with the study, this specimen's time point is: blood 4 weeks post-SBRT, at nephrectomy. The sample's treatment or condition, from its label and the paper: 15 Gy SBRT to primary tumor, nephrectomy 4 weeks later. Library preparation employed the immunoSEQ multiplex PCR assay. Not all clones reach the TCRdb copy of this immuneACCESS table, which keeps in-frame sequences only. Checked studies attribute under half of the gap to unresolved V genes and leave the rest unexplained. The sample table contains 120,000 to 150,000 clones; only one count was recorded for 65% to 90% of them. The ten largest clones capture about 17% of the sample. The starting material was blood, obtained from a patient whose treatment included radiotherapy and nephrectomy. The receptor set was obtained from a woman in her 50s with renal cell carcinoma.

The rearrangement links TRBV27 to TRBJ2-7; D might be TRBD1 (5 bases). V was clipped by 5 bases and J by 0 bases, with 20 bases between them. Per the germline V gene, CDR1 is MNHEY and CDR2 is SMNVEV (reference sequence). This CDR3 comprises 17 residues. The CDR3 DNA is TGTGCCAGCAGTCTAAGCCCCGGACACCTTTTCTCCTACGAGCAGTACTTC. Translated, it gives CASSLSPGHLFSYEQYF.

The genes are TRBV19 and TRBJ1-2; TRBD1 agrees at 10 bases. CDR1 and CDR2 (germline): LNHDA, SQIVND (reference sequence). V shed 0 bases and J 2 bases; nucleotides not matched to a gene: 3. The CDR3 is made up of 16 amino acids. CDR3 loop: CASSIETGGKNYGYTF. CDR3 coding DNA: TGTGCCAGTAGTATAGAGACAGGGGGCAAGAACTATGGCTACACCTTC.

This clone was detected only a few times. The chain combines TRBV19 with TRBJ2-4; tentative D call: TRBD2 (5 bases). Looked up from germline, CDR1 is LNHDA and CDR2 is SQIVND (reference sequence). The CDR3 consists of 13 residues. V was clipped by 6 bases and J by 5 bases, with 11 bases between them. The CDR3 here is CASRGYGENIQYF. The CDR3 region has the DNA TGTGCCAGTAGGGGGTACGGGGAAAACATTCAGTACTTC.

This rearrangement joins TRBV18 to TRBJ2-7; 9 bases fit TRBD2. Looked up from germline, CDR1 is KGHSH and CDR2 is LQKENI. V lost 0 bases to trimming and J lost 5 bases; unmatched junction nucleotides: 8. This CDR3 comprises 16 residues. The CDR3 protein is CASSPPSLAGQNEQYF. In DNA, the CDR3 is TGTGCCAGCTCACCACCCTCCCTAGCGGGACAAAACGAGCAGTACTTC.

This clone was recorded a few times. This sequence joins TRBV15 and TRBJ1-2; 11 bases line up with TRBD1. This CDR3 contains 18 residues. The germline V gene encodes CDR1 LNHNV and CDR2 YYDKDF (reference sequence). Trimming took 5 bases from V and 2 from J; bases not matched to a gene: 13. The CDR3 loop reads CATSPDRGRPAVNYGYTF. CDR3 sequence (DNA): TGTGCCACCAGCCCGGACAGGGGGCGTCCCGCTGTCAACTATGGCTACACCTTC.

The CDR3 region is CASSLGGDEQFF. CDR3 in DNA: TGTGCCAGCAGCTTAGGAGGGGATGAGCAGTTCTTC. The gene calls are TRBV7-2 and TRBJ2-1, with D perhaps assigned TRBD1 or TRBD2 (5 bases each). Between the trimmed V and J ends, which lost 1 base and 8 bases, there was a span of 6 bases. The CDR3 sequence is 12 residues long. The V gene's germline CDR1 is SGHTA and CDR2 FQGNSA.

The V and J genes are TRBV9 and TRBJ2-5, with D possibly matching TRBD2 (7 bases). The CDR3 extends over 15 amino acids. Trimming took 3 bases from V and 1 from J, leaving 13 bases between them. Germline-derived CDR1 and CDR2 are SGDLS and YYNGEE. CDR3 loop: CASSAEGGPQETQYF. Here the CDR3 DNA reads TGTGCCAGCAGCGCTGAGGGGGGGCCCCAAGAGACCCAGTACTTC.

The V call is TRBV7-7, the J call TRBJ2-1; TRBD2 matches 9 bases. The CDR3 has 15 amino acids. Germline V gene data show CDR1 as SSHAT and CDR2 as FNYEAQ (reference sequence). V lost 3 bases and J lost 4; bases outside the gene matches: 4. CDR3 sequence (DNA): TGTGCCAGCAGCTTGTCGCGGGGGGGTTACAATGAGCAGTTCTTC. It codes for CASSLSRGGYNEQFF.

V is TRBV19 and J is TRBJ1-5; D not resolved. From germline, CDR1 is LNHDA and CDR2 SQIVND (reference sequence). The CDR3 extends over 12 amino acids. Trimming removed 1 base at V and 15 bases at J, with 13 bases between. The CDR3 region has the DNA TGTGCCAGTAGTATAGGGGAAAAACGCCGGCATTTT. Translating it yields CASSIGEKRRHF.